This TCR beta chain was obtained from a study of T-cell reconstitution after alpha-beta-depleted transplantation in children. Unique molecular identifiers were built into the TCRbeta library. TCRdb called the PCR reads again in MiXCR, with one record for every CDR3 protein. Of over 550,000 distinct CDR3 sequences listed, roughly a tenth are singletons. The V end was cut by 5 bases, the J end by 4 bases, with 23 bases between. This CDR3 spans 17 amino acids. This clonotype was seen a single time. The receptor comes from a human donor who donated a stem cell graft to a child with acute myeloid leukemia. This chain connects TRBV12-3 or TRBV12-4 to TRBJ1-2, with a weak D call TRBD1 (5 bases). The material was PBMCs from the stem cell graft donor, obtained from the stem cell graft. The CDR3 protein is CASSIWGVEGSVYGYTF. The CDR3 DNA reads TGTGCCAGCAGTATATGGGGCGTTGAGGGCTCGGTCTATGGCTACACCTTC.